One and the same sample provided the 5 T cell receptor beta chains below, sequenced in a study of T cell changes during pregnancy in multiple sclerosis. Sequencing was performed with immunoSEQ multiplex PCR; in TCRdb, only in-frame clones are kept and a portion is missing. The sample includes about 110,000 clones, 80% to 95% seen only once; the top ten take less than 2%. The sample was peripheral blood, taken in the third trimester of pregnancy. These receptors were collected from a female donor with multiple sclerosis, enrolled in a pregnancy study.

J is TRBJ2-1 and V is TRBV19, with D maybe TRBD2 (6 bases). CDR1 is LNHDA, CDR2 SQIVND, per germline (reference sequence). V gave up 1 base and J gave up 4 bases, with 8 bases separating them. CDR3 size: 14 residues. The CDR3 here is CASSIAGRYNEQFF. The CDR3 DNA follows: TGTGCCAGTAGTATAGCGGGGAGGTACAATGAGCAGTTCTTC. The full variable domain, completed using reference TRBV19 and TRBJ2-1, is DGGITQSPKYLFRKEGQNVTLSCEQNLNHDAMYWYRQDPGQGLRLIYYSQIVNDFQKGDIAEGYSVSREKKESFPLTVTSAQKNPTAFYLCASSIAGRYNEQFFGPGTRLTVL.

V gene TRBV2 combines with J gene TRBJ1-1, with no clear D. V lost 6 bases and J 5 bases, leaving 13 bases between the germline ends. Germline CDR1 is SNHLY and CDR2 is FYNNEI. The CDR3 covers 13 residues. The CDR3 reads CASRGRRGTEAFF. In nucleotides, the CDR3 is TGTGCCAGCAGAGGACGGCGGGGTACTGAAGCTTTCTTT. The variable domain in full, completed from reference TRBV2 and TRBJ1-1, reads EPEVTQTPSHQVTQMGQEVILRCVPISNHLYFYWYRQILGQKVEFLVSFYNNEISEKSEIFDDQFSVERPDGSNFTLKIRSTKLEDSAMYFCASRGRRGTEAFFGQGTRLTVV.

The V gene is TRBV19, the J gene TRBJ2-6; D may be TRBD1 (6 bases). The CDR3 length is 12 residues. Deletions cut 7 bases from V and 10 bases from J, with 11 bases between. CDR1 and CDR2 from the germline V gene are LNHDA and SQIVND (reference sequence). In nucleotides, the CDR3 is TGTGCCAGTATGGGGGCAGGGAACGTCCTGACTTTC. It yields the protein CASMGAGNVLTF.

The chain recombines TRBV6-1 with TRBJ2-1; no clear D gene. The germline gives CDR1 MNHNS, CDR2 SASEGT. V lost 0 bases, J lost 4 bases, and 13 bases lay in between. The CDR3 has 16 amino acids. CDR3 sequence: CASSEARLLNYNEQFF. DNA of the CDR3: TGTGCCAGCAGTGAAGCCCGATTACTAAATTACAATGAGCAGTTCTTC.

The V and J genes are TRBV5-6 and TRBJ2-1, with 9 bases matching TRBD2. This CDR3 comprises 15 residues. Germline CDR1 and CDR2: SGHDT and YYEEEE. V was clipped by 3 bases and J by 9 bases; unmatched bases: 10. CDR3 sequence: CASSWGAGGSGEQFF. CDR3 in DNA: TGTGCCAGCAGCTGGGGGGCGGGAGGGTCGGGTGAGCAGTTCTTC.